The rows below give T cell receptor beta chains drawn from one sample of a study of blood T cells in healthy people across ages. MiXCR, run by TCRdb on the 5' RACE reads, gives a single entry per CDR3 protein. The sample carries some 1.5 million distinct CDR3 sequences, approximately 43% recorded once. Sequencing was carried out using blood. The receptors here all came from a young woman in good health. Each CDR3 is given with its conserved first and last residue. A D gene is named only where the DNA matches it firmly. A clone size is listed for some rows: how often the clone was seen (once, few, many), or a class if it is expanded.

CDR3nt,CDR3aa,abundance,v_gene,j_gene,len,d_gene
TGCGCCAGCAGCTTGCAGCGTGGTGAGCAGTTCTTC,CASSLQRGEQFF,few,TRBV5-1,TRBJ2-1,12,NA
TGCGCCAGCAGCCCGGCCGTAACTAATGAAAAACTGTTTTTT,CASSPAVTNEKLFF,NA,TRBV5-1,TRBJ1-4,14,NA
TGTGCCACCAGGGAGGGACCCAGAGAAAACAATGAGCAGTACTTC,CATREGPRENNEQYF,NA,TRBV24-1,TRBJ2-5,15,NA
TGTGCCAGCAGTTACTCCGCCAGCGGGGGGGTAGCGGAGACCCAGTACTTC,CASSYSASGGVAETQYF,many,TRBV6-5,TRBJ2-5,17,TRBD2
TGCGCCAGCAGAATGGCCGAGACCTACAATGAGCAGTACTTC,CASRMAETYNEQYF,few,TRBV5-1,TRBJ2-5,14,NA
TGTGCCAGCAGTCTCTTACAGGGGGGGTATGATGGCTACACCTTC,CASSLLQGGYDGYTF,few,TRBV6-5,TRBJ1-2,15,TRBD1
TGCGCCAGCAGGCCGACTAGCGGCACCACGAACACCGGGGAGCTGTTTTTT,CASRPTSGTTNTGELFF,NA,TRBV4-1,TRBJ2-2,17,TRBD2
TGCAGCGTTGCGCAGCGCTTGAACACTGAAGCTTTCTTT,CSVAQRLNTEAFF,NA,TRBV29-1,TRBJ1-1,13,NA
TGCAGCGCTACCGGGCGGCAGATGAACACTGAAGCTTTCTTT,CSATGRQMNTEAFF,NA,TRBV29-1,TRBJ1-1,14,NA
TGTGCCAGCAGCCAAAGCGAGGACTACGAGCAGTACTTC,CASSQSEDYEQYF,NA,TRBV7-6,TRBJ2-7,13,NA
TGCGCCAGCAGCTGGGTTGGTAGATCGTTGAATGAGCAGTTCTTC,CASSWVGRSLNEQFF,NA,TRBV5-1,TRBJ2-1,15,NA
TGTGCCAGCAAAAACTACAGGGGCAATGAGCAGTTCTTC,CASKNYRGNEQFF,NA,TRBV27,TRBJ2-1,13,TRBD1
TGTGCCAGCAGCCATGATCGCATTCCCAAAAACATTCAGTACTTC,CASSHDRIPKNIQYF,NA,TRBV4-2,TRBJ2-4,15,NA
TGCGCCAGCAGCCAAGATCATGACTCACCCCTCCACTTT,CASSQDHDSPLHF,NA,TRBV4-3,TRBJ1-6,13,NA
TGCAGTGCTTCAAGGGGACAGGGTTTTAATCAGCCCCAGCATTTT,CSASRGQGFNQPQHF,NA,TRBV20-1,TRBJ1-5,15,TRBD1
TGCAGTGCTAGAGCCCCGGACAGGCGCACTGAAGCTTTCTTT,CSARAPDRRTEAFF,NA,TRBV20-1,TRBJ1-1,14,TRBD1
TGCGCCAGCAGTCAATCTCAGGCAGAGTCCACGGATACGCAGTATTTT,CASSQSQAESTDTQYF,NA,TRBV23-1,TRBJ2-3,16,NA
TGTGCCAGCAGCTCAGACAGGGAGGTGGATACGCAGTATTTT,CASSSDREVDTQYF,NA,TRBV7-9,TRBJ2-3,14,NA
TGCAGCGTTGAATACAGGCTCTTAGGAGAATACGAGCAGTACTTC,CSVEYRLLGEYEQYF,many,TRBV29-1,TRBJ2-7,15,NA
TGTGCCAGCAGTTGGAACAGGGGGGGCAATCAGCCCCAGCATTTT,CASSWNRGGNQPQHF,once,TRBV27,TRBJ1-5,15,TRBD1
TGCAGCGTCGCGACAGATGACTACAATGAGCCGTTCTTC,CSVATDDYNEPFF,NA,TRBV29-1,TRBJ2-1,13,NA
TGCAGCGTTGAACTAAGTTCCGGGACTCACGAAGGGGGTTTGGAGACCCAGTACTTC,CSVELSSGTHEGGLETQYF,NA,TRBV29-1,TRBJ2-5,19,NA
TGTGCCAGCAGACCCAGGGGGCATGAGACCCAGTACTTC,CASRPRGHETQYF,NA,TRBV6-2/TRBV6-3,TRBJ2-5,13,TRBD1
TGTGCCAGCAGCTCGACAGGGACTAACTATGGCTACACCTTC,CASSSTGTNYGYTF,few,TRBV7-9,TRBJ1-2,14,TRBD1
TGTGCCAGCACCTATCAGGGGACACAGGTCGGGAATGTGCAGTTCTTC,CASTYQGTQVGNVQFF,NA,TRBV12-3/TRBV12-4,TRBJ2-1,16,NA
TGTGCCACCAGCGACACAGGACCTATACCATTAAACACCATATATTTT,CATSDTGPIPLNTIYF,NA,TRBV15,TRBJ1-3,16,NA
TGTGCCAGCAGTTACTCACTGGTGATGGAGACCCAGTACTTC,CASSYSLVMETQYF,NA,TRBV6-5,TRBJ2-5,14,NA
TGTGCCAGCAGCTTAGTAGGGTATGGGACAGGAGACACAGATACGCAGTATTTT,CASSLVGYGTGDTDTQYF,many,TRBV11-2,TRBJ2-3,18,TRBD1
TGTGCCAGCAGTCGGGATTTGCTGGACTACGAGCAGTACTTC,CASSRDLLDYEQYF,NA,TRBV2,TRBJ2-7,14,NA
TGTGCCAGCAGCGTAGCTCCAACCAATGGCCACGAGCAGTACTTC,CASSVAPTNGHEQYF,NA,TRBV9,TRBJ2-7,15,NA
TGCAGTGCTCCTAGCGGGAGGGCCTCTGGGGCCAACGTCCTGACTTTC,CSAPSGRASGANVLTF,few,TRBV20-1,TRBJ2-6,16,TRBD2
TGCAGTGACGTACAGGGGATGAACACTGAAGCTTTCTTT,CSDVQGMNTEAFF,NA,TRBV20-1,TRBJ1-1,13,TRBD1
TGTGCCACTCGTGGCTCCGGGACAGAGCAGTTCTTC,CATRGSGTEQFF,NA,TRBV24-1,TRBJ2-1,12,NA
TGTGCCAGCAGTGTACCTATGAGGGGCAATGAGCAGTTCTTC,CASSVPMRGNEQFF,NA,TRBV28,TRBJ2-1,14,NA
TGTGCCAGCAGCTTAGCGGAGCCTAGCGGGGTAACCTACAATGAGCAGTTCTTC,CASSLAEPSGVTYNEQFF,NA,TRBV7-8,TRBJ2-1,18,TRBD2
TGCGCCAGCAGCTACTACACGGGAACCGGGGAGCTGTTTTTT,CASSYYTGTGELFF,few,TRBV4-3,TRBJ2-2,14,NA
TGTGCCAGCAGCCCCCAGCTGACCGGGTCGGACGAGCAGTACTTC,CASSPQLTGSDEQYF,once,TRBV14,TRBJ2-7,15,NA
TGTGCCAGCAGTCGCGGACTAGCGGTAGCCTACGAGCAGTACTTC,CASSRGLAVAYEQYF,few,TRBV6-2/TRBV6-3,TRBJ2-7,15,TRBD2
TGCAGTCCATATCGGGTAGCGGGACCCTACGAGCAGTACTTC,CSPYRVAGPYEQYF,NA,TRBV20-1,TRBJ2-7,14,TRBD2
TGTGCCAGCAGCGTAGGGGTCTCTGGAAACACCATATATTTT,CASSVGVSGNTIYF,NA,TRBV9,TRBJ1-3,14,NA
TGTGCCAGCAGTTCGAAGGGGGCAACTACTGAAAAACTGTTTTTT,CASSSKGATTEKLFF,NA,TRBV12-3/TRBV12-4,TRBJ1-4,15,TRBD1
TGCGCCAGCAGCCAAGAAGCAGACTATGGCTACACCTTC,CASSQEADYGYTF,many,TRBV4-1,TRBJ1-2,13,NA
TGCACCAGCAGCCAAGGGGACAGGTTTGGTTACGAGCAGTACTTC,CTSSQGDRFGYEQYF,NA,TRBV1,TRBJ2-7,15,NA
TGCGCCAGCAGCTTGCCAGCGGGCACTGAAGCTTTCTTT,CASSLPAGTEAFF,once,TRBV5-1,TRBJ1-1,13,NA
TGTGCCAGCACCCCGGACTACAGCTCCTACAATGAGCAGTTCTTC,CASTPDYSSYNEQFF,NA,TRBV2,TRBJ2-1,15,NA
TGTGCCAGCAGCAAAGTCCGATTGGACGGCCAAGAGACCCAGTACTTC,CASSKVRLDGQETQYF,NA,TRBV7-2,TRBJ2-5,16,NA
TGTGCCAGCAGCCAATTGAGGTTGGGAGGGGACTACAATGAGCAGTTCTTC,CASSQLRLGGDYNEQFF,once,TRBV3-1,TRBJ2-1,17,TRBD2
TGTGCCAGCAAACTAGCGGGGATTTCTGAGCAGTTCTTC,CASKLAGISEQFF,few,TRBV27,TRBJ2-1,13,TRBD2
TGTGCCAGCAGTTTTCAAGAGGGTGAGCAGTACTTC,CASSFQEGEQYF,NA,TRBV27,TRBJ2-5,12,NA
TGTGCCAGCAGCCCCTGGACAGGGTCGGGCTATGGCTACACCTTC,CASSPWTGSGYGYTF,NA,TRBV6-5,TRBJ1-2,15,TRBD1
TGTGCCAGCACCCAGCCGGGCCACAAGAATGAAAAACTGTTTTTT,CASTQPGHKNEKLFF,NA,TRBV6-2/TRBV6-3,TRBJ1-4,15,NA
TGCAGCGTTGGACAGGGGGTTTACGAGCAGTACTTC,CSVGQGVYEQYF,few,TRBV29-1,TRBJ2-7,12,TRBD1
TGTGCCAGCGCTACTACCTCGGCCTGGGACAGGTTTGTTCTGTACTTC,CASATTSAWDRFVLYF,few,TRBV6-2/TRBV6-3,TRBJ2-5,16,TRBD1
TGTGCCAGCAGCTACGACAGGGGTTACTACTATGGCTACACCTTC,CASSYDRGYYYGYTF,NA,TRBV5-6,TRBJ1-2,15,TRBD1